A single sample is the source of the 22 T cell receptor beta chains below, sequenced in a study of radiotherapy plus CTLA-4 blockade in lung cancer. Clones were sequenced by immunoSEQ multiplex PCR, and TCRdb holds only the in-frame ones, with some missing. This sample yields fewer than 90,000 clones, of which roughly four fifths are seen a single time; 0.82% belongs to the top ten. This material consisted of peripheral blood, taken from a patient treated with radiotherapy plus ipilimumab. These receptors all come from a human donor with non-small cell lung cancer who had stable disease on radiotherapy plus ipilimumab.

This chain links TRBV29-1 with TRBJ2-7; 8 bases map to TRBD1. CDR3 length: 13 residues. Germline V gene lookup returns CDR1 SQVTM and CDR2 ANQGSEA. Trimming took 7 bases from V and 4 from J; bases not matched to a gene: 9. The CDR3 here is CSAADREPYEQYF. The CDR3, as DNA: TGCAGCGCGGCGGACAGGGAACCATACGAGCAGTACTTC.

This sequence joins TRBV29-1 and TRBJ2-3; a weak D match, TRBD2 (6 bases). CDR3 size: 13 residues. Trimming shortened V by 7 bases and J by 2 bases, and 13 bases separated the two germline ends. The germline V gene encodes CDR1 SQVTM and CDR2 ANQGSEA. The CDR3 region has the DNA TGCAGCGGCGGACTACCCAACACAGATACGCAGTATTTT. Translated, it gives CSGGLPNTDTQYF.

This sequence joins TRBV4-2 and TRBJ2-5; 7 bases are shared with TRBD2. Gene TRBJ2-7 matches the end of the DNA better, so the J call may be wrong. This CDR3 has 15 residues. The V gene's germline CDR1 is LGHNA and CDR2 YNFKEQ. The DNA of the CDR3 is TGTGCCAGCAGCTCTGGGGGGGAGCATCCCTACGAGCAGTACTTC. Its protein product is CASSSGGEHPYEQYF.

V is TRBV6-6 and J is TRBJ1-5, with 8 bases fitting TRBD1. Germline CDR1 MNHNY, CDR2 SVGAGI (reference sequence). The V and J ends lost 7 bases and 5 bases, in that order; junction bases with no gene match: 13. The CDR3 loop spans 16 amino acids. This chain's CDR3 is CASTTLRTGWDQPQHF. The DNA of the CDR3 is TGTGCCAGCACCACCCTAAGGACAGGGTGGGATCAGCCCCAGCATTTT.

This clone was seen a few times. The rearrangement links TRBV5-1 to TRBJ1-3; D gene ambiguous. Germline V gene lookup returns CDR1 SGHRS and CDR2 YFSETQ. This CDR3 has 15 amino acids. V was cut by 4 bases and J by 0 bases, with 11 bases left in between. The CDR3 region is CASSPTVISGNTIYF. The CDR3 region has the DNA TGCGCCAGCAGCCCAACAGTGATCTCTGGAAACACCATATATTTT.

The chain links TRBV30 to TRBJ2-5, with D unclear. The germline gives CDR1 GTSNPN, CDR2 SVGIG (reference sequence). The CDR3 covers 15 residues. Deletions cut 0 bases from V and 2 bases from J, with 13 bases between. CDR3 in DNA: TGTGCCTGGAGTGTACATGGCCGGGTTCAAGAGACCCAGTACTTC. Protein product: CAWSVHGRVQETQYF.

CDR3 protein: CASSVGGSNTGELFF. The CDR3 coding sequence is TGTGCCAGCAGCGTAGGCGGGAGTAACACCGGGGAGCTGTTTTTT. This chain links TRBV9 with TRBJ2-2, with 7 nucleotides matching TRBD2. The germline gives CDR1 SGDLS, CDR2 YYNGEE. The CDR3 length is 15 residues. V shed 0 bases, J shed 2 bases, and the junction held 1 base outside the gene matches.

This chain joins TRBV9 and TRBJ1-3; 9 positions match TRBD1. Germline V gene lookup returns CDR1 SGDLS and CDR2 YYNGEE. CDR3 size: 17 residues. J lost 0 bases, V lost 1 base, and 5 bases had no gene match. CDR3 coding DNA: TGTGCCAGCAGCGTATTCGACAGGGGGATCTCTGGAAACACCATATATTTT. It encodes CASSVFDRGISGNTIYF.

V gene TRBV5-6 combines with J gene TRBJ1-2; tentative D call: TRBD1 (6 bases). V was trimmed by 2 bases and J by 4 bases, leaving 9 bases between them. Germline-derived CDR1 and CDR2 are SGHDT and YYEEEE. This CDR3 comprises 13 residues. The CDR3, as DNA: TGTGCCAGCAGCTTAAACAGGGCCTATGGCTACACCTTC. This gives the protein CASSLNRAYGYTF.

CDR3 coding DNA: TGCGCCAGCAGCCCCATGCAAGTCCCCTACAATGAGCAGTTCTTC. This translates into CASSPMQVPYNEQFF. The chain links TRBV5-1 to TRBJ2-1, with D unresolved. Germline CDR1 SGHRS, CDR2 YFSETQ. The CDR3 is 15 amino acids. Trimming took 4 bases from V and 2 from J, leaving 13 bases between them.

The chain links TRBV6-8 to TRBJ2-5, with D possibly being TRBD1 or TRBD2 (5 bases each). Trimming shortened V by 6 bases and J by 7 bases, and 24 bases separated the two germline ends. CDR1 and CDR2 (germline): MNHGY, SAAAGT. The CDR3 totals 16 residues. The CDR3 bases are TGTGCCAGCAGCCCCCAGGGAGAGGGCCACTGTTCGACCCAGTACTTC. Protein: CASSPQGEGHCSTQYF.

J is TRBJ1-1 and V is TRBV30; D gene ambiguous. Germline CDR1 and CDR2: GTSNPN and SVGIG (reference sequence). V lost 4 bases and J 4 bases, leaving 16 bases between the germline ends. This CDR3 comprises 14 residues. The CDR3 DNA sequence: TGTGCCTGGAATATGGCTGCTAGAAGCACTGAAGCTTTCTTT. It yields the protein CAWNMAARSTEAFF. The variable domain in full, completed from reference TRBV30 and TRBJ1-1, reads SQTIHQWPATLVQPVGSPLSLECTVEGTSNPNLYWYRQAAGRGLQLLFYSVGIGQISSEVPQNLSASRPQDRQFILSSKKLLLSDSGFYLCAWNMAARSTEAFFGQGTRLTVV.

The chain links TRBV7-8 to TRBJ1-6, with D unresolved. The germline gives CDR1 SGHVS, CDR2 FQNEAQ. The CDR3 is made up of 13 amino acids. V lost 5 bases, J lost 4 bases, and 6 bases lay in between. The DNA of the CDR3 is TGTGCCAGCAGCGCCCGATATAATTCACCCCTCCACTTT. It encodes CASSARYNSPLHF.

The rearrangement uses TRBV30 and TRBJ2-1; TRBD2 aligns across 10 bases. The trim removed 1 base at V and 6 bases at J, leaving 6 bases unmatched. Looked up from germline, CDR1 is GTSNPN and CDR2 is SVGIG (reference sequence). This CDR3 has 15 amino acids. CDR3 region: CAWSAIAGGFNEQFF. The CDR3 nucleotides are TGTGCCTGGAGTGCGATAGCGGGGGGATTCAATGAGCAGTTCTTC.

V usage is TRBV6-1 and J usage is TRBJ2-3, with no clear D. V shed 9 bases and J shed 7 bases, with 11 bases lying between them. Per germline, CDR1 MNHNS and CDR2 SASEGT. This CDR3 is built from 11 residues. The CDR3 DNA is TGTGCCAGTGACTTCGTGAATACGCAGTATTTT. Protein product: CASDFVNTQYF.

This clone appeared a few times. This chain joins TRBV30 and TRBJ2-7; D possibly corresponds to TRBD1 (6 bases). The CDR3 loop spans 13 amino acids. Between the trimmed V and J ends, which lost 2 bases and 2 bases, there was a span of 10 bases. Germline V gives CDR1 GTSNPN, CDR2 SVGIG (reference sequence). CDR3: CAWSMGAAYEQYF. The CDR3 bases are TGTGCCTGGAGTATGGGGGCAGCCTACGAGCAGTACTTC. Drawing the rest from reference TRBV30 and TRBJ2-7, the complete variable domain is SQTIHQWPATLVQPVGSPLSLECTVEGTSNPNLYWYRQAAGRGLQLLFYSVGIGQISSEVPQNLSASRPQDRQFILSSKKLLLSDSGFYLCAWSMGAAYEQYFGPGTRLTVT.

The gene calls are TRBV15 and TRBJ2-7, with 11 bases lining up with TRBD2. CDR1 LNHNV and CDR2 YYDKDF come from the germline V gene (reference sequence). CDR3 length: 15 amino acids. The trim removed 3 bases at V and 3 bases at J, leaving 4 bases unmatched. The CDR3 DNA sequence: TGTGCCACCAGCAGTTTGGGACTAGCGGTCTACGAGCAGTACTTC. It codes for CATSSLGLAVYEQYF.

The chain has TRBV28 and TRBJ1-6, with D unclear. This CDR3 has 14 amino acids. In germline, CDR1 is MDHEN, CDR2 SYDVKM. V was pared by 6 bases and J by 3 bases, with 9 bases between. As DNA, the CDR3 is TGTGCCAGCAGCGAGGGCAGCTATAATTCACCCCTCCACTTT. Protein: CASSEGSYNSPLHF.

The gene calls are TRBV5-1 and TRBJ2-7; 7 bases agree with TRBD1. The germline V gene encodes CDR1 SGHRS and CDR2 YFSETQ. Trimming cost V 1 base and J 5 bases; bases outside gene matches: 6. The CDR3 consists of 14 residues. CDR3 sequence: CASSLTRQGDEQYF. In DNA form, the CDR3 reads TGCGCCAGCAGCTTGACCAGACAGGGTGACGAGCAGTACTTC.

This clone showed up just a few times. V gene TRBV6-1 combines with J gene TRBJ2-5; a possible D gene is TRBD2 (6 bases). Germline V gene data show CDR1 as MNHNS and CDR2 as SASEGT. CDR3 length equals 16 residues. V was trimmed by 4 bases and J by 4 bases, leaving 19 bases between them. The CDR3 here is CASSAVTGGRGETQYF. CDR3 coding DNA: TGTGCCAGCAGTGCCGTCACCGGAGGGCGTGGAGAGACCCAGTACTTC.

V is TRBV10-3 and J is TRBJ1-5, with 9 bases aligning to TRBD1. This CDR3 is built from 15 residues. Germline CDR1 is ENHRY and CDR2 is SYGVKD. J gave up 4 bases and V 0 bases, and 1 base lay outside the gene matches. CDR3 amino acids: CAISESGQGNQPQHF. The DNA for the CDR3 is TGTGCCATCAGTGAGTCCGGACAGGGGAATCAGCCCCAGCATTTT.

The chain has TRBV29-1 and TRBJ2-2; tentative D call: TRBD1 (6 bases). Trimming took 7 bases from V and 6 from J, leaving 12 bases between them. Germline V CDR1 and CDR2: SQVTM, ANQGSEA. The CDR3 length is 12 residues. CDR3 nucleotides: TGCAGCGCGTCCCAGGGGCCCGGGGAGCTGTTTTTT. Translating gives CSASQGPGELFF.